The present entry profiles one T cell receptor (beta chain) with its context. The data originate from a study of CD8 T cells in ankylosing spondylitis. Library preparation for TCR beta used quantitative 5'-RACE with molecular barcodes. TCRdb reanalysed the 5' RACE reads using MiXCR and keeps one entry per CDR3 protein. The data contain 130,000 or so distinct CDR3 sequences, more than 6.5% of them singletons. CDR3 size: 15 residues. Trimming shortened V by 5 bases and J by 2 bases, and 16 bases separated the two germline ends. The sequence came from a male donor with ankylosing spondylitis or in good health (not recorded which). The genes are TRBV12-3 or TRBV12-4 and TRBJ2-7; a possible D gene is TRBD2 (6 bases). Input material: blood, either unsorted or a sorted T cell fraction (not recorded which). In DNA form, the CDR3 reads TGTGCCAGCAGTGGGGAGACTAGATCGGCCTACGAGCAGTACTTC. It specifies CASSGETRSAYEQYF.